One sample yielded the 6 T cell receptor beta chains listed below, sequenced in a study of T cell repertoires and leukemia-associated antigens. TCRdb independently ran MiXCR on the 5' RACE reads; one entry per CDR3 protein. The sample holds roughly 10,000 distinct CDR3 sequences; roughly 40% are singletons and the top ten take around 61%. No antigen has been assigned to these receptors. Material for sequencing was CD3+ T cells sorted from blood and cultured. These TCRs come from a female donor in good health.

The V and J genes are TRBV20-1 and TRBJ2-7; 9 bases are shared with TRBD2. CDR3 length equals 15 residues. The trim removed 0 bases at V and 6 bases at J, leaving 9 bases unmatched. Germline-derived CDR1 and CDR2 are DFQATT and SNEGSKA (reference sequence). The CDR3 is CSARDIAGDLSEQYF. The CDR3 coding sequence is TGCAGTGCTAGAGATATAGCGGGAGACCTCTCCGAGCAGTACTTC.

This clonotype showed up many times. This CDR3 is CASSLAGTYYEQYF. CDR3 coding DNA: TGTGCCAGCAGCTTAGCGGGGACCTACTACGAGCAGTACTTC. The chain joins TRBV7-8 to TRBJ2-7; perhaps D is TRBD1 or TRBD2 (5 bases each). The ends were cut back, 0 bases at V and 3 bases at J, with 9 bases in the middle. CDR1 and CDR2 (germline): SGHVS, FQNEAQ. This CDR3 has 14 amino acids. Full variable domain (remainder filled in from reference TRBV7-8 and TRBJ2-7): GAGVSQSPRYKVAKRGQDVALRCDPISGHVSLFWYQQALGQGPEFLTYFQNEAQLDKSGLPSDRFFAERPEGSVSTLKIQRTQQEDSAVYLCASSLAGTYYEQYFGPGTRLTVT.

As for this clonotype: Sequence at one end of the junction differs from germline and may be a read error. J is TRBJ1-2 and V is TRBV5-1, with a possible D match to TRBD1 (5 bases). The germline gives CDR1 SGHRS, CDR2 YFSETQ. The CDR3 is 14 amino acids. The CDR3 DNA sequence: TGCGCCAGCGGTTATGAGGGGATCGGCTATGGTTACACCTTC. It yields the protein CASGYEGIGYGYTF.

The CDR3 DNA is TGTGCCAGCAGCTTGGGGCAACGCTCCTACGAGCAGTACTTC. Encoded protein: CASSLGQRSYEQYF. The chain recombines TRBV5-6 with TRBJ2-7, with D uncertain. CDR1 and CDR2 (germline): SGHDT, YYEEEE. The ends were cut back, 0 bases at V and 0 bases at J, with 7 bases in the middle. CDR3 length: 14 amino acids.

The V and J genes are TRBV6-6 and TRBJ2-1; D is ambiguous. Trimming cost V 5 bases and J 7 bases, with 9 bases left between them. Germline CDR1 MNHNY, CDR2 SVGAGI (reference sequence). This CDR3 is built from 12 residues. In nucleotides, the CDR3 is TGTGCCAGCAGTGACCAGCGAAATGAGCAGTTCTTC. Its protein is CASSDQRNEQFF.

This clonotype was recorded only once. The chain is built from TRBV15 and TRBJ2-5; TRBD1 is a possible D gene (6 bases). The V and J ends lost 0 bases and 13 bases respectively, with 21 bases between them. CDR3 length equals 15 residues. Germline V gene sequence: CDR1 LNHNV, CDR2 YYDKDF (reference sequence). The CDR3 DNA reads as TGTGCCACCAGCAGAGATCAGGGGACCCAAGAGGCCCGGTACTTC. Its protein is CATSRDQGTQEARYF.